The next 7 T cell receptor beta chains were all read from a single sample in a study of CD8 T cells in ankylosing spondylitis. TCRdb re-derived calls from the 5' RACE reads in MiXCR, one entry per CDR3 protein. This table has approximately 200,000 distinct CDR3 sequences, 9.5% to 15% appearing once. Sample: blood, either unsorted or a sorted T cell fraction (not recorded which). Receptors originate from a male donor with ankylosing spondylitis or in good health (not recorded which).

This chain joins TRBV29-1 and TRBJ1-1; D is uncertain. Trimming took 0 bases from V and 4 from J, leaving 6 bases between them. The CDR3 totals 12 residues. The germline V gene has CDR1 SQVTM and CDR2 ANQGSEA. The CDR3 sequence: CSVEESGTEAFF. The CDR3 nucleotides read TGCAGCGTTGAAGAGAGCGGCACTGAAGCTTTCTTT.

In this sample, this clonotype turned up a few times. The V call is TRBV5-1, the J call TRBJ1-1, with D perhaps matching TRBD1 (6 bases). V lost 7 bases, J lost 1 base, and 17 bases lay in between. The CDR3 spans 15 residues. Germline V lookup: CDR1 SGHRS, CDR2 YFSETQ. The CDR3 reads CASANGGGQNTEAFF. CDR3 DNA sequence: TGCGCCAGCGCCAATGGCGGGGGGCAGAACACTGAAGCTTTCTTT.

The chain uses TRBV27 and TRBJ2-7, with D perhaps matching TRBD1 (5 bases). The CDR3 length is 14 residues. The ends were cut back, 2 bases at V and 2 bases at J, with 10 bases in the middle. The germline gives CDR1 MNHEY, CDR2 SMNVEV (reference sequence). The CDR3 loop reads CASSLQGDPYEQYF. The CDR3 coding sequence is TGTGCCAGCAGTTTACAAGGGGATCCCTACGAGCAGTACTTC.

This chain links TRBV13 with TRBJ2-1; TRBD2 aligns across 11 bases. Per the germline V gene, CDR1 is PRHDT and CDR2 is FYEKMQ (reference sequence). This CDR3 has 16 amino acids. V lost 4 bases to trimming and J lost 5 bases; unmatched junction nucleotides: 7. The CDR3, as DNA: TGTGCCAGCAGCTCACCTAGCGGGAGGTTGAACAATGAGCAGTTCTTC. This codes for CASSSPSGRLNNEQFF.

Here the CDR3 reads CASSEYFLAGEDTQYF. CDR3 DNA: TGTGCCAGCAGTGAATATTTCCTAGCGGGAGAAGATACGCAGTATTTT. This chain links TRBV25-1 with TRBJ2-3; 10 nucleotides line up with TRBD2. In germline, CDR1 is MGHDK, CDR2 SYGVNS. The CDR3 covers 16 residues. V was clipped by 0 bases and J by 5 bases; unmatched bases: 5.

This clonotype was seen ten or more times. The CDR3: CATSDWTESDTQYF. The CDR3 region has the DNA TGTGCCACCAGTGATTGGACGGAGTCAGATACGCAGTATTTT. V and J are TRBV24-1 and TRBJ2-3; no firm D call. V was trimmed by 2 bases and J by 4 bases, leaving 9 bases between them. The CDR3 runs 14 residues. CDR1 KGHDR and CDR2 SFDVKD come from the germline V gene.

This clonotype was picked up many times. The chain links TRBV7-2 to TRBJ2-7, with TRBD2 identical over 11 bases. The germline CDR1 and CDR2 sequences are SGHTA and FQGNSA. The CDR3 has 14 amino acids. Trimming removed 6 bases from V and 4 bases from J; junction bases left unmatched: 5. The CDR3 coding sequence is TGTGCCAGCAGTCCACTAGCGGGAGCATACGAGCAGTACTTC. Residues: CASSPLAGAYEQYF.